This TCR beta chain originates from a study of CD8 T cells in ankylosing spondylitis. The study, taken as a whole, reports: Disease-linked clones were reportedly significantly enriched in matched ankylosing spondylitis synovial fluid. A CD8+ phenotype characterized the disease-linked clones, which were relatively rare in peripheral blood. Earlier reports found some motif variants in synovial fluid and blood in reactive arthritis.

Libraries of TCR beta came from quantitative 5'-RACE with molecular barcodes. TCRdb re-analysed the 5' RACE reads in MiXCR, keeping a single row per CDR3 protein. Among 300,000 to 400,000 distinct CDR3 sequences, roughly 20% were seen once, and the ten largest hold about 12%. CDR1 and CDR2 from the germline V gene are SGHAT and FQNNGV. This CDR3 spans 13 amino acids. The V gene lost 11 bases and the J gene lost 3 bases, with 15 bases spanning the gap. Concerning this clonotype: Its antigen is still unknown.

The gene calls are TRBV11-2 and TRBJ2-3; a possible D gene is TRBD1 (6 bases). Material for sequencing was blood, either unsorted or a sorted T cell fraction (not recorded which). This receptor was taken from a male donor with ankylosing spondylitis or in good health (not recorded which). The chain's CDR3 is CAGSGANTDTQYF. CDR3 bases: TGTGCCGGGTCAGGGGCCAATACAGATACGCAGTATTTT.